What follows are 13 T cell receptor beta chains derived from one specimen sequenced in a study of cytomegalovirus exposure and HLA in healthy donors. 60 Vbeta and 13 Jbeta primers were used in PCR. Libraries were prepared by immunoSEQ multiplex PCR; TCRdb keeps only in-frame clonotypes and omits some of them. Listed are 60,000 to 70,000 clones; more than 5% falls within the top ten. Sequences were obtained from PBMCs. The receptor source for this set is a man aged 25-45 years in good health and CMV-seropositive.

The chain carries TRBV6-5 and TRBJ2-1; TRBD1 aligns across 7 bases. Germline V lookup: CDR1 MNHEY, CDR2 SVGAGI. The CDR3 contains 13 residues. With 2 bases clipped from V and 7 bases from J, the junction kept 2 bases outside the gene matches. The CDR3, as DNA: TGTGCCAGCAGTTACGACAGGGAGAATGAGCAGTTCTTC. Translating it yields CASSYDRENEQFF.

This chain uses TRBV9 with TRBJ1-5, with D uncertain. The CDR3 is 15 amino acids. Trimming took 3 bases from V and 9 from J, leaving 19 bases between them. CDR1 and CDR2 (germline): SGDLS, YYNGEE. The CDR3 protein is CASSAGSEAFWPQHF. Here the CDR3 DNA reads TGTGCCAGCAGCGCCGGATCGGAGGCCTTTTGGCCCCAGCATTTT.

CDR3 in DNA: TGTGCCAGCACCCCGTCCGGGGGGCTCGACTATGGCTACACCTTC. As protein: CASTPSGGLDYGYTF. The chain employs TRBV6-1 and TRBJ1-2; D is possibly TRBD1 (6 bases). CDR3 length equals 15 residues. Trimming cost V 7 bases and J 3 bases, with 18 bases left between them. Germline V lookup: CDR1 MNHNS, CDR2 SASEGT.

CDR3 sequence (DNA): TGCGCCAGCAGGGGGGGGGTGTCTAGCTCTGGAAACACCATATATTTT. It encodes CASRGGVSSSGNTIYF. This rearrangement joins TRBV10-1 to TRBJ1-3, with D possibly matching TRBD1 (5 bases). The CDR3 sequence is 16 residues long. Germline assignment: CDR1 WNHNN and CDR2 SYGVQD (reference sequence). The V gene lost 6 bases and the J gene lost 0 bases, with 15 bases spanning the gap.

This rearrangement joins TRBV7-9 to TRBJ1-2, with TRBD1 identical over 7 bases. Germline CDR1 and CDR2: SEHNR and FQNEAQ (reference sequence). Unmatched junction bases numbered 3, after V lost 5 bases and J lost 3 bases. There are 13 residues in the CDR3. The CDR3 DNA reads TGTGCCAGCAGCCCGGGGACAGACTATGGCTACACCTTC. This codes for CASSPGTDYGYTF.

The J gene is TRBJ2-3, the V gene TRBV5-1; 9 nucleotides line up with TRBD1. CDR3 size: 16 residues. Germline values: CDR1 SGHRS, CDR2 YFSETQ. V lost 0 bases, J lost 3 bases, and 5 bases stayed unmatched. CDR3: CASSLEDRGGTDTQYF. CDR3 nucleotide sequence: TGCGCCAGCAGCTTGGAGGACAGGGGAGGAACAGATACGCAGTATTTT.

The chain joins TRBV1 to TRBJ1-4; TRBD1, the D gene given by the table, was not confirmed from the DNA. TRBV1 is reported as a pseudogene. The CDR3 contains 15 residues. In DNA, the CDR3 is TGCACCAGCAGCCATGGGTCAGGGACTAATGAAAAACTGTTTTTT. Amino acid sequence: CTSSHGSGTNEKLFF.

The rearrangement uses TRBV6-4 and TRBJ2-3; 9 bases are shared with TRBD2. This CDR3 region has 14 residues. In germline, CDR1 is MRHNA, CDR2 SNTAGT. The trim removed 3 bases at V and 2 bases at J, leaving 0 bases unmatched. CDR3 in amino acids: CASSEGLATDTQYF. The CDR3 nucleotides are TGTGCCAGCAGTGAGGGACTAGCCACAGATACGCAGTATTTT.

This chain connects TRBV6-1 to TRBJ1-2; perhaps TRBD1 as D (6 bases). The CDR3 covers 15 residues. Per germline, CDR1 MNHNS and CDR2 SASEGT. V was pared by 2 bases and J by 2 bases, with 12 bases between. The CDR3 DNA is TGTGCCAGCAGTGAATTGACAGGAGGCAACTATGGCTACACCTTC. Encoded protein: CASSELTGGNYGYTF.

This sequence joins TRBV10-2 and TRBJ2-5; 9 bases line up with TRBD2. Germline-derived CDR1 and CDR2 are WSHSY and SAAADI. This CDR3 has 14 residues. The trim removed 2 bases at V and 4 bases at J, leaving 2 bases unmatched. CDR3 sequence: CASSEVAGVETQYF. The CDR3 DNA reads as TGCGCCAGCAGTGAGGTAGCGGGAGTAGAGACCCAGTACTTC.

The rearrangement uses TRBV2 and TRBJ2-3, with TRBD1 as a possible D gene (5 bases). Trimming stripped 10 bases from V and 0 bases from J, with 14 bases between. Looked up from germline, CDR1 is SNHLY and CDR2 is FYNNEI. CDR3 length equals 14 residues. The CDR3 sequence: CATKGPTSTDTQYF. In DNA, the CDR3 is TGTGCCACTAAGGGGCCAACTAGCACAGATACGCAGTATTTT.

On this clone: One end of the junction is discordant with germline, which a read error may explain. This rearrangement joins TRBV6-6 to TRBJ1-5, with 7 bases matching TRBD1. Germline values: CDR1 MNHNY, CDR2 SVGAGI (reference sequence). This CDR3 is 15 amino acids long. CDR3 sequence: CASSLDRVGNQHQHF. In DNA form, the CDR3 reads TGTGCCAGCAGCCTAGACAGGGTCGGGAATCAGCACCAGCATTTT.

The rearrangement links TRBV29-1 to TRBJ1-3; 7 bases are a match to TRBD1. Per the germline V gene, CDR1 is SQVTM and CDR2 is ANQGSEA. The J segment lost 0 bases and the V segment lost 4 bases, leaving 3 bases of the junction unmatched. This CDR3 contains 14 residues. The CDR3 nucleotides read TGCAGCGTTGCTGGGGACAGCTCTGGAAACACCATATATTTT. Translation: CSVAGDSSGNTIYF. Full variable domain (missing parts from reference TRBV29-1 and TRBJ1-3): SAVISQKPSRDICQRGTSLTIQCQVDSQVTMMFWYRQQPGQSLTLIATANQGSEATYESGFVIDKFPISRPNLTFSTLTVSNMSPEDSSIYLCSVAGDSSGNTIYFGEGSWLTVV.